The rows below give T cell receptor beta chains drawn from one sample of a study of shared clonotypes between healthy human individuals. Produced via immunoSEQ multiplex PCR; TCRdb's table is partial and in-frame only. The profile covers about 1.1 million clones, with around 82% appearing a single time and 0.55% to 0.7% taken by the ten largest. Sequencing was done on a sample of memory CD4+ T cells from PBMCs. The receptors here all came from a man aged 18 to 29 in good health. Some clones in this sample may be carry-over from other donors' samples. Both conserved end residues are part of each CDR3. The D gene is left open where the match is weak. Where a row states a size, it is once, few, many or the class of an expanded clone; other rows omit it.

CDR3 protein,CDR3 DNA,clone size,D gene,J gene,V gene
CASSLDGGYTEAFF,TGTGCCAGCAGCTTAGATGGCGGGTACACTGAAGCTTTCTTT,.,.,TRBJ1-1,TRBV11-2
CASRRGLGGANVLTF,TGTGCCAGTCGCAGGGGGCTGGGTGGGGCCAACGTCCTGACTTTC,.,TRBD1,TRBJ2-6,TRBV6-5
CASSARLATSTDTQYF,TGTGCCAGCAGCGCCCGACTAGCGACAAGCACAGATACGCAGTATTTT,few,TRBD2,TRBJ2-3,TRBV9
CASSLPGSTGELFF,TGTGCCAGCAGTCTCCCCGGGTCCACCGGGGAGCTGTTTTTT,.,.,TRBJ2-2,TRBV28
CASSLGGRDRGYEQYF,TGTGCCAGCAGCTTAGGCGGTAGGGACAGGGGCTACGAGCAGTACTTC,.,TRBD1,TRBJ2-7,TRBV7-3
CASRRTVEAFF,TGTGCCAGTAGGAGGACCGTTGAAGCTTTCTTT,.,.,TRBJ1-1,TRBV6-1
CATSEGTRYGYTF,TGTGCCACCTCGGAGGGGACCCGGTATGGCTACACCTTC,few,.,TRBJ1-2,TRBV28
CASSLAPPNTGELFF,TGTGCCAGCAGCTTAGCACCCCCGAACACCGGGGAGCTGTTTTTT,.,.,TRBJ2-2,TRBV7-3
CASRYIGGRSNNEQFF,TGTGCCAGCAGATATATCGGGGGCCGGTCTAACAATGAGCAGTTCTTC,.,.,TRBJ2-1,TRBV2
CASSLRAGTGGGGQYF,TGTGCCAGCAGCTTAAGGGCAGGGACAGGGGGCGGAGGGCAGTACTTC,.,TRBD1,TRBJ2-7,TRBV7-2
CAWSVSGVNTEAFF,TGTGCCTGGAGTGTTTCGGGGGTGAACACTGAAGCTTTCTTT,.,.,TRBJ1-1,TRBV30
CASSFYPPGTEAYEQYF,TGTGCCAGCAGTTTTTACCCACCCGGGACAGAGGCCTACGAGCAGTACTTC,.,TRBD1,TRBJ2-7,TRBV28
CASSTSTSGRLGGELFF,TGCGCCAGCAGCACCTCGACTAGCGGGAGGTTAGGCGGGGAGCTGTTTTTT,.,TRBD2,TRBJ2-2,TRBV5-1
CASSPRTSGYYEQYF,TGTGCCAGCAGCCCTCGGACTAGCGGCTACTACGAGCAGTACTTC,.,TRBD2,TRBJ2-7,TRBV7-2
CASSGTGPSNQPQHF,TGCGCCAGCAGTGGGACAGGGCCTAGCAATCAGCCCCAGCATTTT,.,TRBD1,TRBJ1-5,TRBV5-1
CASSPFGGTNTGELFF,TGCGCCAGCAGCCCCTTCGGGGGTACGAACACCGGGGAGCTGTTTTTT,.,.,TRBJ2-2,TRBV4-1
CASRGRQNYEQYF,TGTGCCAGCAGGGGCCGGCAGAACTACGAGCAGTACTTC,.,.,TRBJ2-7,TRBV6-5
CASSPSPAVNTEAFF,TGTGCCAGCAGTCCTTCACCTGCAGTGAACACTGAAGCTTTCTTT,once,.,TRBJ1-1,TRBV7-3
CASSFPSTGVEENQPQHF,TGTGCCAGCAGTTTCCCCTCGACAGGAGTTGAGGAGAATCAGCCCCAGCATTTT,few,.,TRBJ1-5,TRBV2
CASSLGGSNEKLFF,TGCGCCAGCAGCCTGGGAGGGTCTAATGAAAAACTGTTTTTT,.,.,TRBJ1-4,TRBV5-1
CASSGLADSSYNEQFF,TGTGCCAGCAGCGGACTAGCCGATAGCTCCTACAATGAGCAGTTCTTC,.,TRBD2,TRBJ2-1,TRBV28
CASSAAGLQNTEAFF,TGCGCCAGCAGCGCTGCCGGGCTCCAGAACACTGAAGCTTTCTTT,once,.,TRBJ1-1,TRBV5-1
CASSLAGVGTEAFF,TGTGCCAGCAGCTTAGCAGGGGTCGGGACTGAAGCTTTCTTT,.,.,TRBJ1-1,TRBV2
CASSSRRWASSYNEQFF,TGTGCCAGCAGCTCACGTAGATGGGCAAGCTCCTACAATGAGCAGTTCTTC,.,.,TRBJ2-1,TRBV7-2
CASSEAQDRVGGYTF,TGTGCCAGCAGTGAAGCCCAAGACAGGGTAGGCGGCTACACCTTC,.,TRBD1,TRBJ1-2,TRBV2
CATLGSGVKTQYF,TGTGCCACGCTAGGTAGCGGAGTGAAGACCCAGTACTTC,once,.,TRBJ2-5,TRBV2
CATSRGGIAGELFF,TGTGCCACCAGCAGAGGCGGAATTGCCGGGGAGCTGTTTTTT,.,.,TRBJ2-2,TRBV15
CASSLSSRTSAYTQYF,TGTGCCAGCAGTTTATCCTCTAGGACCTCAGCTTATACGCAGTATTTT,.,.,TRBJ2-3,TRBV27
CAWSVGDPMNTEAFF,TGTGCCTGGAGTGTAGGGGACCCCATGAACACTGAAGCTTTCTTT,.,.,TRBJ1-1,TRBV30
CASSFRGPSTDTQYF,TGTGCCAGCAGCTTTCGAGGCCCGAGCACAGATACGCAGTATTTT,.,.,TRBJ2-3,TRBV7-2
CASSLIAGGGTQYF,TGTGCCAGCAGCTTGATAGCGGGAGGTGGGACCCAGTACTTC,.,TRBD2,TRBJ2-5,TRBV7-2
CASSLAGGGFGEQFF,TGTGCCAGTAGTTTAGCAGGGGGCGGTTTCGGTGAGCAGTTCTTC,.,TRBD1,TRBJ2-1,TRBV19
CASSYTGDTANYGYTF,TGTGCCAGCAGTTACACCGGGGACACTGCTAACTATGGCTACACCTTC,.,.,TRBJ1-2,TRBV6-5
CASSSPGQGLMGEQYF,TGTGCCAGCAGCTCACCGGGACAGGGGCTCATGGGCGAGCAGTACTTC,.,TRBD1,TRBJ2-7,TRBV7-9
CSAGTGEEKLFF,TGCAGCGCCGGGACAGGGGAGGAAAAACTGTTTTTT,.,TRBD1,TRBJ1-4,TRBV29-1
CSGARGANEAFF,TGCAGCGGGGCGAGAGGGGCCAATGAAGCTTTCTTT,many,.,TRBJ1-1,TRBV29-1
CASSDGRGQGHYEQYF,TGTGCCAGCAGTGATGGTAGGGGACAGGGACACTACGAGCAGTACTTC,once,TRBD1,TRBJ2-7,TRBV6-1
CASSEAPGGDYEQYF,TGTGCCAGCAGTGAAGCGCCAGGGGGAGACTACGAGCAGTACTTC,.,TRBD1,TRBJ2-7,TRBV6-1
CASSVDLHRGWTEAFF,TGTGCCAGCAGCGTCGATCTACACAGGGGTTGGACTGAAGCTTTCTTT,.,TRBD1,TRBJ1-1,TRBV7-9
CASSLTSTRRTDTQYF,TGTGCCAGCAGCTTAACTAGCACTCGGAGGACAGATACGCAGTATTTT,few,.,TRBJ2-3,TRBV7-2
CASSQDLDRGAGYTF,TGTGCCAGCAGCCAAGATCTGGACAGGGGCGCTGGCTACACCTTC,.,TRBD1,TRBJ1-2,TRBV4-2
CASRSGASGTGELFF,TGTGCCAGTCGATCAGGTGCCAGCGGCACCGGGGAGCTGTTTTTT,.,.,TRBJ2-2,TRBV19
CASSNTGGQPQHF,TGTGCCAGCAGCAATACAGGGGGCCAGCCCCAGCATTTT,few,TRBD1,TRBJ1-5,TRBV7-9
CASSVGQGSNQPQHF,TGTGCCAGCAGCGTAGGGCAGGGCAGCAATCAGCCCCAGCATTTT,.,.,TRBJ1-5,TRBV9
CASSLAAHSNQPQHF,TGTGCCAGCAGTTTGGCAGCCCATAGCAATCAGCCCCAGCATTTT,.,.,TRBJ1-5,TRBV2
CASSTSAREVQEQFF,TGTGCCAGCAGTACTTCTGCGCGGGAGGTCCAAGAGCAGTTCTTC,.,TRBD2,TRBJ2-1,TRBV6-1
CASMDRPYNEQFF,TGTGCCAGTATGGACAGGCCCTACAATGAGCAGTTCTTC,few,TRBD1,TRBJ2-1,TRBV19
CASSFSAGAYEQYF,TGTGCCAGCAGTTTCTCCGCAGGGGCCTACGAGCAGTACTTC,.,.,TRBJ2-7,TRBV28
CAIRETGQGNEQYF,TGTGCCATCAGGGAAACGGGACAGGGGAACGAGCAGTACTTC,.,TRBD1,TRBJ2-7,TRBV10-3
CASSTSGTYGNQPQHF,TGTGCCAGCAGTACCTCCGGGACCTACGGCAATCAGCCCCAGCATTTT,.,.,TRBJ1-5,TRBV28
CASTLPDSHGYTF,TGTGCCAGCACCTTACCCGATTCTCATGGCTACACCTTC,.,.,TRBJ1-2,TRBV6-5
CASSLLPGQGAYEQYF,TGTGCCAGCAGTTTACTTCCGGGACAGGGGGCTTACGAGCAGTACTTC,.,TRBD1,TRBJ2-7,TRBV28
CATSLYASRGTEAFF,TGTGCCACCAGCTTATACGCCTCGAGGGGCACTGAAGCTTTCTTT,once,.,TRBJ1-1,TRBV15